Shown below are 5 T cell receptor beta chains from a single sample sequenced in a study of Ad26.COV2.S vaccination and SARS-CoV-2 variants. Assay: immunoSEQ multiplex PCR; the TCRdb copy retains only in-frame clones and omits some. The sample has about 370,000 clones, 88% seen once. Treatment here: about 20 received Ad26.COV2.S at low or high dose, single or two shots; 5 received placebo; per-sample allocation not given. Sampling happened 63 days after the first vaccine or placebo injection. The source was peripheral blood, collected in a trial of Ad26.COV2.S vaccine versus placebo. These receptor sequences come from a person between 18 and 60 years old who received the Ad26.COV2.S COVID-19 vaccine or a placebo.

This clone was counted a single time. V and J are TRBV2 and TRBJ2-1, with D perhaps matching TRBD2 (5 bases). The ends were cut back, 7 bases at V and 7 bases at J, with 20 bases in the middle. Germline CDR1 and CDR2: SNHLY and FYNNEI. The CDR3 runs to 15 residues. CDR3 sequence: CASTLEADSGNEQFF. CDR3 nucleotide sequence: TGTGCCAGCACCCTTGAGGCGGACTCGGGGAATGAGCAGTTCTTC.

The CDR3 nucleotides read TGTGCCAGCAGCTTGTGGGCGGGATCCTATAATTCACCCCTCCACTTT. It encodes CASSLWAGSYNSPLHF. The gene calls are TRBV5-6 and TRBJ1-6; D not certain. Germline V gene sequence: CDR1 SGHDT, CDR2 YYEEEE. Trimming stripped 1 base from V and 1 base from J, with 9 bases between. The CDR3 totals 16 residues.

This clone was seen once. The chain has TRBV21-1 and TRBJ2-7; TRBD2, the table's D call, lacks a check against the DNA. TRBV21-1 is a listed pseudogene. This CDR3 has 13 amino acids. CDR3: CATRGYFGPEQYF. As DNA, the CDR3 is TGTGCCACCCGGGGGTACTTTGGTCCCGAGCAGTACTTC.

The chain links TRBV5-1 to TRBJ2-5; D is unresolved. The V and J ends lost 0 bases and 6 bases respectively, with 6 bases between them. This CDR3 has 12 residues. CDR1 is SGHRS and CDR2 is YFSETQ in the germline V gene. The CDR3 DNA follows: TGCGCCAGCAGCTTGGACAGAAAGACCCAGTACTTC. As protein: CASSLDRKTQYF.

The rearrangement uses TRBV4-2 and TRBJ2-3, with TRBD2 matching 9 bases. V dropped 4 bases and J dropped 6; count of bases not matched to a gene: 8. This CDR3 has 15 amino acids. The germline V gene encodes CDR1 LGHNA and CDR2 YNFKEQ. In DNA form, the CDR3 reads TGTGCCAGCAGCCTCGGCGGGGGGGAATGGGATACGCAGTATTTT. Protein product: CASSLGGGEWDTQYF.